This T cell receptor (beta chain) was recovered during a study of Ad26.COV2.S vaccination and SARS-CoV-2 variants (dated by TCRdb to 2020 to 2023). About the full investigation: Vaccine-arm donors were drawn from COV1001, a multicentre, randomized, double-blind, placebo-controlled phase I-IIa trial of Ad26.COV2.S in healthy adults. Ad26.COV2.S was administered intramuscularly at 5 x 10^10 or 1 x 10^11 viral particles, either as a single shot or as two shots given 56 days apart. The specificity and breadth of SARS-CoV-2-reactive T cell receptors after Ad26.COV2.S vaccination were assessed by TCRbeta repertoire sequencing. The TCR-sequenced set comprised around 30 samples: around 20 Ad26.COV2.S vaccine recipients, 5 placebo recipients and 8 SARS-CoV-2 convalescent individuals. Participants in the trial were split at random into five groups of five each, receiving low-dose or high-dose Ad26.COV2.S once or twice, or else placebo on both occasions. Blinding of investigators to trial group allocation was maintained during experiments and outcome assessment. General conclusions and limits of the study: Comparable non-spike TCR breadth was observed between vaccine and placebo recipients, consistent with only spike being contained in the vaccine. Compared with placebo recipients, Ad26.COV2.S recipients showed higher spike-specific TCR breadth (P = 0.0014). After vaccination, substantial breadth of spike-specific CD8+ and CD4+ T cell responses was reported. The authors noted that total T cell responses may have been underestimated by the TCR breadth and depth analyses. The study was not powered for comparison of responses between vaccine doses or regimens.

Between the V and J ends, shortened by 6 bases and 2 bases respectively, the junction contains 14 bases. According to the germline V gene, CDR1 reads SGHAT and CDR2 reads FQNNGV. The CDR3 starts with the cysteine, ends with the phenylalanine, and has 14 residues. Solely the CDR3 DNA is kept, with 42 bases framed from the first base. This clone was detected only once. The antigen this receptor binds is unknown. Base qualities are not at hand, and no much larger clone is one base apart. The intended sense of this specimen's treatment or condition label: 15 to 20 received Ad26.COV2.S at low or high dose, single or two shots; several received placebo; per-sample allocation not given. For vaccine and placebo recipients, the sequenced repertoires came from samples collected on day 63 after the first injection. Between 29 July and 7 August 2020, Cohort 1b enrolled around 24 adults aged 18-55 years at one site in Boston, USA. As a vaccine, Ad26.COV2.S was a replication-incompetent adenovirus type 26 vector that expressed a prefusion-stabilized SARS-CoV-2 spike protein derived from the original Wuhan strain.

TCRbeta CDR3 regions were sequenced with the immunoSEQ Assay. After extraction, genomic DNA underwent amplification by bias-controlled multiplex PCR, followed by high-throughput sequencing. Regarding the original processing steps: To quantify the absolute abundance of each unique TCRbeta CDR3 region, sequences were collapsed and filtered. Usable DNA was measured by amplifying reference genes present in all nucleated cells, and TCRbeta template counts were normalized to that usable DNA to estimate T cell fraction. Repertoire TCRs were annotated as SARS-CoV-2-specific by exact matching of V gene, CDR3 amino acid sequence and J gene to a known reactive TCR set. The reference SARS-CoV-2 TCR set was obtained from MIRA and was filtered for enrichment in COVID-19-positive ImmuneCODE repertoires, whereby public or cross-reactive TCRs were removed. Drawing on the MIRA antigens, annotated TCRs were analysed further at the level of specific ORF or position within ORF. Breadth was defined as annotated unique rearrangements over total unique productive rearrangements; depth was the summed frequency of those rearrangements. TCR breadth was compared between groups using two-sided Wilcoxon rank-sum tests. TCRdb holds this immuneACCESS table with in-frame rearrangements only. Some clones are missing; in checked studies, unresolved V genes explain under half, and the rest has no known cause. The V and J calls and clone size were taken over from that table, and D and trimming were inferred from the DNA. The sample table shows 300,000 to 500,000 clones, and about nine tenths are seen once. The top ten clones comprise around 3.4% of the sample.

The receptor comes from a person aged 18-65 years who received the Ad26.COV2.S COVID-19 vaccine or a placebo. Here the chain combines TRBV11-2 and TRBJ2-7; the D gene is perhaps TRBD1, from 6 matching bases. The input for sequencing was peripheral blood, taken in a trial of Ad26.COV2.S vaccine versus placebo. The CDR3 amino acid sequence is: CASRRTEGPYEQYF. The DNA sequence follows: TGTGCCAGCAGGAGGACAGAAGGTCCCTACGAGCAGTACTTC. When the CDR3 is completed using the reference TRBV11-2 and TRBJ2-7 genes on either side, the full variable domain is EAGVAQSPRYKIIEKRQSVAFWCNPISGHATLYWYQQILGQGPKLLIQFQNNGVVDDSQLPKDRFSAERLKGVDSTLKIQPAKLEDSAVYLCASRRTEGPYEQYFGPGTRLTVT.